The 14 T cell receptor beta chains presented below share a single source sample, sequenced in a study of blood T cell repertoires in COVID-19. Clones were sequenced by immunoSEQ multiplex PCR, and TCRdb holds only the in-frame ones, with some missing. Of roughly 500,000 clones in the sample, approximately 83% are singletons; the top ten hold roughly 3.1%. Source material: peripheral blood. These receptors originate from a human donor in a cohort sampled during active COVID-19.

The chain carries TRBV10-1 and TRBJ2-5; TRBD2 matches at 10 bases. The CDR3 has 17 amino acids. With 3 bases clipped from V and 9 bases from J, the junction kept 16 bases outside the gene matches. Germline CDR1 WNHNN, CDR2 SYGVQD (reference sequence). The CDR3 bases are TGCGCCAGCAGTGAATCCAGCGGGAGGGCCGCTTCCCCCCCCCAGTACTTC. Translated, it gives CASSESSGRAASPPQYF.

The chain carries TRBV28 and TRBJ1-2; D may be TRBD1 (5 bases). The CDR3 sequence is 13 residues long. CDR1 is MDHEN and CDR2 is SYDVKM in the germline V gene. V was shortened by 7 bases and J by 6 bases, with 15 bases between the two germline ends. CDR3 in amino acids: CASTGGLSDGYTF. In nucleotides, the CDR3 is TGTGCCAGCACCGGGGGACTGTCGGATGGCTACACCTTC.

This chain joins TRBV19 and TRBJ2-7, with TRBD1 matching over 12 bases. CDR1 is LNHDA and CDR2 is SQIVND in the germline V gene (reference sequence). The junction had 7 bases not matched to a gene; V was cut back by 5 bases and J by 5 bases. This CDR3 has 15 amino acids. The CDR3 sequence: CASSGGDRGLHEQYF. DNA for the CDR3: TGTGCCAGTAGTGGCGGGGACAGGGGGCTTCACGAGCAGTACTTC.

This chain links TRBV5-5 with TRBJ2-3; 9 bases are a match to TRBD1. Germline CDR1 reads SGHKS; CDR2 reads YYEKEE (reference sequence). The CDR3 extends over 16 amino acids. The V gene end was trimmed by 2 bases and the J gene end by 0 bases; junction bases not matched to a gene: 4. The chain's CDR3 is CASSFPGTGSTDTQYF. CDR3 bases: TGTGCCAGCAGCTTTCCCGGGACAGGGAGCACAGATACGCAGTATTTT.

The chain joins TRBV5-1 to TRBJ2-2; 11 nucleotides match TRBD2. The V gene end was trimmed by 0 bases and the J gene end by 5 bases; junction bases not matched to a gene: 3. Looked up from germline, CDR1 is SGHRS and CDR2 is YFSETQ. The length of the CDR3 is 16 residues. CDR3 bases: TGCGCCAGCAGCTTGGGGACTAGCGGGTCGACCGGGGAGCTGTTTTTT. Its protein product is CASSLGTSGSTGELFF.

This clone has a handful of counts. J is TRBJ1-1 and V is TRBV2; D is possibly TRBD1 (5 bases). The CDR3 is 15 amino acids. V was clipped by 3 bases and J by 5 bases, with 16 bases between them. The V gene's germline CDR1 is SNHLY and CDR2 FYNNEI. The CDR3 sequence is CASSEIRGEGTEAFF. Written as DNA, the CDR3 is TGTGCCAGCAGTGAGATAAGAGGGGAGGGGACTGAAGCTTTCTTT.

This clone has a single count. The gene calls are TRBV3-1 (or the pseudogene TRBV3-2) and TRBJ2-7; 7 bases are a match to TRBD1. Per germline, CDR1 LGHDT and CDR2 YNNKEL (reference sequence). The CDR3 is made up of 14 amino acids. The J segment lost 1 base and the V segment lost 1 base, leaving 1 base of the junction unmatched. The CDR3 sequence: CASSQAGGSYEQYF. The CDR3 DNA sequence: TGTGCCAGCAGCCAAGCAGGGGGTTCCTACGAGCAGTACTTC.

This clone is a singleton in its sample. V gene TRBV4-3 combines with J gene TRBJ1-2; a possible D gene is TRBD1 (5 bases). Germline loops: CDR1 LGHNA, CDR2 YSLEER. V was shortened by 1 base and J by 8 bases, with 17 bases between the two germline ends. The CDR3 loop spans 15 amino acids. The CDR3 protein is CASSQGDAGGNGYTF. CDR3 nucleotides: TGCGCCAGCAGCCAAGGGGACGCGGGGGGTAACGGCTACACCTTC.

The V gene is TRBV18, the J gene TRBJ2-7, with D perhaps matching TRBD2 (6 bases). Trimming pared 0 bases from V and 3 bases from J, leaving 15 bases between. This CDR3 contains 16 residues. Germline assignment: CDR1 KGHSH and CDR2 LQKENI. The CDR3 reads CASSPPIGLLNYEQYF. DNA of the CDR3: TGTGCCAGCTCACCACCAATCGGACTACTCAACTACGAGCAGTACTTC.

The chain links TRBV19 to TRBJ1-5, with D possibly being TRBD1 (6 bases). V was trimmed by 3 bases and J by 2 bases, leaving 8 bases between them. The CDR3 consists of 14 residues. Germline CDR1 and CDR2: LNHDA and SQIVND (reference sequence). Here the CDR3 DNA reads TGTGCCAGTAGTATGGGGACACGCAATCAGCCCCAGCATTTT. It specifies CASSMGTRNQPQHF.

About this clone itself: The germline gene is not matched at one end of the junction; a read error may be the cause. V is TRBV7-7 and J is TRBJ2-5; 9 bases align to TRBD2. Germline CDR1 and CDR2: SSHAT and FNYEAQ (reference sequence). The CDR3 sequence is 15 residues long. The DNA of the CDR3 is TGTGCTAGCAGCCCGGAGACTAGCGGCCAAGAGACCCAGTACTTC. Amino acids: CASSPETSGQETQYF.

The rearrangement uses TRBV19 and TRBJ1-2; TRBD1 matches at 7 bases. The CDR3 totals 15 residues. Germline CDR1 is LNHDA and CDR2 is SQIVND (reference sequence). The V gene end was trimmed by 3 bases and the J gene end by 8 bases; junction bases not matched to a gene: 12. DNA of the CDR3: TGTGCCAGTAGTATGCAAGCGGACGTGACAGGGGGCTACACCTTC. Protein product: CASSMQADVTGGYTF.

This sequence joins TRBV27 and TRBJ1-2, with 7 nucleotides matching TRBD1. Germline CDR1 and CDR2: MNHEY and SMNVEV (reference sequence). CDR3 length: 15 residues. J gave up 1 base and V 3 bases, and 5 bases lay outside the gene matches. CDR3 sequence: CASSFSQGRNYGYTF. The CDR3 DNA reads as TGTGCCAGCAGTTTTTCACAGGGGCGTAACTATGGCTACACCTTC.

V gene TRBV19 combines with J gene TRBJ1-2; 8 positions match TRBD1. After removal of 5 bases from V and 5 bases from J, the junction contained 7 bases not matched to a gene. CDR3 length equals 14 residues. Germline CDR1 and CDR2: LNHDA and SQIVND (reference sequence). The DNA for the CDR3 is TGTGCCAGTAGTCTCCTGGACAGGGTATATGGCTACACCTTC. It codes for CASSLLDRVYGYTF.